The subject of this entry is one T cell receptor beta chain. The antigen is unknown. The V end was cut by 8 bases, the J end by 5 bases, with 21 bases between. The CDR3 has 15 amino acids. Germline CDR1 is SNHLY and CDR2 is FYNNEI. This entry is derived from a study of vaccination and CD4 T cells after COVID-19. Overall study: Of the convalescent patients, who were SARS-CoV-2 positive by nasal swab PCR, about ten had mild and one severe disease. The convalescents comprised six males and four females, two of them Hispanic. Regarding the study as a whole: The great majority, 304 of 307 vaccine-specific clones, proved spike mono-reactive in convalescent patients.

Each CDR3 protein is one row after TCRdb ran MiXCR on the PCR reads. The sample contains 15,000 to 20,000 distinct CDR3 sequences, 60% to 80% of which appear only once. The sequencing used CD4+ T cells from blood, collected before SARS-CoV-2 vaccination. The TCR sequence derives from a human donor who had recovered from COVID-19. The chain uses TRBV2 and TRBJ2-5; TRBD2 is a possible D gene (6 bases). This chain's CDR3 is CASGVDGGGYETQYF. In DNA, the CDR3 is TGTGCCAGCGGAGTGGATGGGGGAGGTTACGAGACCCAGTACTTC.